What follows describes a single T cell receptor beta chain. Its specificity is not known. Measured with immunoSEQ multiplex PCR; TCRdb has only the in-frame clones, and not every one. Of 30,000 to 45,000 clones listed, 65% to 80% are singletons. The data belong to a study of CD4 T cells in relation to SARS-CoV-2 and coronaviruses. Study-wide points: Crossreactivity was assessed only for spike protein, not other viral proteins.

V dropped 5 bases and J dropped 2; count of bases not matched to a gene: 11. This CDR3 has 17 amino acids. In germline, CDR1 is SGHNT, CDR2 YYREEE (reference sequence). The sequenced sample consisted of memory CD4+ T cells from PBMCs, cultured in vitro. This clonotype was obtained from an adult with COVID-19. The rearrangement links TRBV5-4 to TRBJ2-3; 10 bases are a match to TRBD2. CDR3 sequence reads: CASSWLAGVGYTDTQYF. In DNA, the CDR3 is TGTGCCAGCAGTTGGCTAGCGGGAGTTGGGTACACAGATACGCAGTATTTT.